These T cell receptor beta chains were read from a single sample in a study of OX40 agonist ivuxolimab in advanced cancers. Produced via immunoSEQ multiplex PCR; TCRdb's table is partial and in-frame only. The sample records around 80,000 clones, about nine tenths being singletons. Sequenced material: CD4+ or CD8+ T cells sorted from blood, taken in a trial of the OX40 agonist ivuxolimab. The receptors stem from an adult with an advanced solid tumor such as melanoma, head and neck, liver or kidney cancer. Each CDR3 is given with its conserved first and last residue. A D gene is named only where the DNA matches it firmly.

D gene: TRBD2; V gene: TRBV6-6; J gene: TRBJ2-3; CDR3 protein: CASKSSGSTDTQYF
D gene: -; V gene: TRBV7-9; J gene: TRBJ2-2; CDR3 protein: CASAEGGPGELFF
D gene: TRBD1; V gene: TRBV5-4; J gene: TRBJ1-1; CDR3 protein: CASSFGQGVRNTEAFF
D gene: -; V gene: TRBV2; J gene: TRBJ1-1; CDR3 protein: CASRYRDAPATEAFF
D gene: TRBD2; V gene: TRBV7-2; J gene: TRBJ2-7; CDR3 protein: CASSLELAGGHEQYF
D gene: TRBD1; V gene: TRBV7-2; J gene: TRBJ1-2; CDR3 protein: CASSPRTGGSVGYGYTF
D gene: -; V gene: TRBV6-5; J gene: TRBJ2-3; CDR3 protein: CASSRKGTDTQYF
D gene: -; V gene: TRBV28; J gene: TRBJ2-5; CDR3 protein: CASSSYGGETQYF
D gene: -; V gene: TRBV7-9; J gene: TRBJ1-1; CDR3 protein: CASRPPGLMNTEAFF
D gene: -; V gene: TRBV11-3; J gene: TRBJ1-1; CDR3 protein: CASSPDRMSTEAFF
D gene: -; V gene: TRBV2; J gene: TRBJ1-5; CDR3 protein: CASNNRDSNQPQHF
D gene: -; V gene: TRBV28; J gene: TRBJ1-6; CDR3 protein: CASRAAITGYNSPLHF
D gene: -; V gene: TRBV5-5; J gene: TRBJ1-3; CDR3 protein: CASSRGESGNTIYF
D gene: -; V gene: TRBV5-1; J gene: TRBJ2-7; CDR3 protein: CASSLVTVSYEQYF
D gene: -; V gene: TRBV15; J gene: TRBJ2-7; CDR3 protein: CATSRESGPSYEQYF
D gene: -; V gene: TRBV7-2; J gene: TRBJ1-5; CDR3 protein: CASSLVMGGGNQPQHF
D gene: -; V gene: TRBV5-1; J gene: TRBJ1-2; CDR3 protein: CASSLGRVTGYTF
D gene: -; V gene: TRBV28; J gene: TRBJ2-1; CDR3 protein: CASSLWTVRSYNEQFF
D gene: -; V gene: TRBV19; J gene: TRBJ1-6; CDR3 protein: CAVSRDLANNSPLHF
D gene: TRBD1; V gene: TRBV7-2; J gene: TRBJ1-1; CDR3 protein: CASSWGQLNTEAFF
D gene: TRBD2; V gene: TRBV29-1; J gene: TRBJ2-3; CDR3 protein: CSVIRTSGRTDTQYF
D gene: TRBD1; V gene: TRBV7-3; J gene: TRBJ2-1; CDR3 protein: CASSLRDRSYNEQFF
D gene: TRBD1; V gene: TRBV19; J gene: TRBJ1-2; CDR3 protein: CASKDRGAYGYTF
D gene: -; V gene: TRBV6-6; J gene: TRBJ1-4; CDR3 protein: CASSYSGNPTNEKLFF
D gene: -; V gene: TRBV7-9; J gene: TRBJ2-3; CDR3 protein: CASSLGERGDTQYF
D gene: -; V gene: TRBV27; J gene: TRBJ2-2; CDR3 protein: CASRSLGRGELFF
D gene: -; V gene: TRBV7-3; J gene: TRBJ1-1; CDR3 protein: CASSLGIMGTEAFF
D gene: TRBD1; V gene: TRBV7-2; J gene: TRBJ1-2; CDR3 protein: CASSLSGGGRGIYGYTF
D gene: -; V gene: TRBV6-5; J gene: TRBJ1-2; CDR3 protein: CASSYSGDGYTF
D gene: -; V gene: TRBV5-1; J gene: TRBJ1-4; CDR3 protein: CASSLVATNEKLFF
D gene: TRBD2; V gene: TRBV18; J gene: TRBJ2-1; CDR3 protein: CASSPAGLAGSSSYNEQFF
D gene: -; V gene: TRBV7-9; J gene: TRBJ1-2; CDR3 protein: CASSSTTGGRGYTF
D gene: -; V gene: TRBV5-5; J gene: TRBJ2-1; CDR3 protein: CASSSITSNEQFF
D gene: -; V gene: TRBV29-1; J gene: TRBJ1-4; CDR3 protein: CSGRLNEKLFF
D gene: -; V gene: TRBV6-4; J gene: TRBJ1-2; CDR3 protein: CASSDSAAVNYGYTF
D gene: TRBD1; V gene: TRBV6-1; J gene: TRBJ1-4; CDR3 protein: CASSETRGRLKIKGVFF
D gene: -; V gene: TRBV19; J gene: TRBJ1-1; CDR3 protein: CASRDLNTEAFF
D gene: -; V gene: TRBV5-8; J gene: TRBJ1-2; CDR3 protein: CASSFRQGTYYGYTF
D gene: -; V gene: TRBV5-4; J gene: TRBJ2-7; CDR3 protein: CASSSVRGSEQYF
D gene: -; V gene: TRBV5-1; J gene: TRBJ2-2; CDR3 protein: CASSLTNTGELFF
D gene: TRBD2; V gene: TRBV2; J gene: TRBJ2-1; CDR3 protein: CASSVGTSAHNEQFF
D gene: -; V gene: TRBV15; J gene: TRBJ2-7; CDR3 protein: CATSRAGTFSYEQYF
D gene: -; V gene: TRBV5-6; J gene: TRBJ1-2; CDR3 protein: CASSPNAWYGYTF
D gene: TRBD1; V gene: TRBV15; J gene: TRBJ2-7; CDR3 protein: CATRRRQGDYEQYF
D gene: TRBD1; V gene: TRBV19; J gene: TRBJ1-1; CDR3 protein: CASSTLDRKNTEAFF
D gene: TRBD1; V gene: TRBV4-2; J gene: TRBJ1-2; CDR3 protein: CASSHTGASNYGYTF
D gene: -; V gene: TRBV18; J gene: TRBJ1-5; CDR3 protein: CASSRAGDQPQHF
D gene: TRBD1; V gene: TRBV7-2; J gene: TRBJ2-3; CDR3 protein: CASSLLGTGGPTDTQYF
D gene: -; V gene: TRBV7-2; J gene: TRBJ2-7; CDR3 protein: CASSLGLNRYEQYF
D gene: -; V gene: TRBV11-2; J gene: TRBJ2-1; CDR3 protein: CASSLRSQRVSYNEQFF
D gene: -; V gene: TRBV27; J gene: TRBJ2-6; CDR3 protein: CASSLISGASVLTF
D gene: TRBD1; V gene: TRBV10-3; J gene: TRBJ1-1; CDR3 protein: CAISGGTAGEAFF
D gene: -; V gene: TRBV18; J gene: TRBJ2-4; CDR3 protein: CASSPLGTEPRIQYF
D gene: -; V gene: TRBV4-1; J gene: TRBJ2-5; CDR3 protein: CASSQGAGTQYF
D gene: -; V gene: TRBV10-2; J gene: TRBJ1-5; CDR3 protein: CASSDPHLNQPQHF
D gene: TRBD1; V gene: TRBV11-1; J gene: TRBJ2-1; CDR3 protein: CASSSTGGNEQFF
D gene: -; V gene: TRBV7-2; J gene: TRBJ1-3; CDR3 protein: CASSPDTVGNTIYF
D gene: TRBD1; V gene: TRBV6-1; J gene: TRBJ1-6; CDR3 protein: CASSRQGSNSPLHF
D gene: TRBD2; V gene: TRBV11-1; J gene: TRBJ2-1; CDR3 protein: CASSSRTSGKINEQFF
D gene: -; V gene: TRBV27; J gene: TRBJ2-7; CDR3 protein: CASRKGYEQYF